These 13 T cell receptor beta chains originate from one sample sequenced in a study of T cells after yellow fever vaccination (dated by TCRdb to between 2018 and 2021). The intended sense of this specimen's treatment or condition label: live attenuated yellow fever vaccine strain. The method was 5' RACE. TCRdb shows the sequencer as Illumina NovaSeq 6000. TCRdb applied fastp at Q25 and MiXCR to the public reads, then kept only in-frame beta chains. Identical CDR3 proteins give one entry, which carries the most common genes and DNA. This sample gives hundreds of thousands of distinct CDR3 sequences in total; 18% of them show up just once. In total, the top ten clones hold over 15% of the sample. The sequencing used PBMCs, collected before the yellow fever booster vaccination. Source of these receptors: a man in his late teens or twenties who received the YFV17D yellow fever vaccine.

CDR3 region: CASSSETDLGRGANVLTF. In DNA, the CDR3 is TGTGCCAGCAGCTCTGAGACAGACTTGGGGAGGGGGGCCAACGTCCTGACTTTC. V and J are TRBV7-8 and TRBJ2-6; D perhaps matches TRBD2 (6 bases). The germline gives CDR1 SGHVS, CDR2 FQNEAQ. CDR3 length: 18 amino acids. The V end was cut by 4 bases, the J end by 4 bases, with 20 bases between.

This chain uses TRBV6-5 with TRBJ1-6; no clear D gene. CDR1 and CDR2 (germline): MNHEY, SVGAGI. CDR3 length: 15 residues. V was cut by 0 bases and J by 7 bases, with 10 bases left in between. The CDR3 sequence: CASSYSRTVNSPLHF. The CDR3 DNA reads TGTGCCAGCAGTTACTCTAGGACGGTAAATTCACCCCTCCACTTT.

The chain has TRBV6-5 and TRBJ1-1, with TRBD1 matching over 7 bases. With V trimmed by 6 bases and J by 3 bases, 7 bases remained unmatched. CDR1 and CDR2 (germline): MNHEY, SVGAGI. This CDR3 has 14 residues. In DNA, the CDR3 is TGTGCCAGCAGCGTCCAGGGGGTGGACACTGAAGCTTTCTTT. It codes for CASSVQGVDTEAFF.

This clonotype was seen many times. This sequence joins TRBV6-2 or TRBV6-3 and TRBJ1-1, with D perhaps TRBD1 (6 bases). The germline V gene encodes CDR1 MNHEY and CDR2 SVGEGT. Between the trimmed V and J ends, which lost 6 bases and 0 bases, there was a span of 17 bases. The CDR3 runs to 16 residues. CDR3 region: CASRRYRDLMNTEAFF. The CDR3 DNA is TGTGCCAGCAGACGATACAGGGATCTCATGAACACTGAAGCTTTCTTT.

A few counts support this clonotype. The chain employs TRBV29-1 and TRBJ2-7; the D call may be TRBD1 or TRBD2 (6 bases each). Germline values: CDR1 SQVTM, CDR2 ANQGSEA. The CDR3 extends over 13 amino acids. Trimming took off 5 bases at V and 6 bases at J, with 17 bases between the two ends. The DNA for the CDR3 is TGCAGCGTTCGGCCGGACGAGGGGGGCGAGCAGTACTTC. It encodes CSVRPDEGGEQYF.

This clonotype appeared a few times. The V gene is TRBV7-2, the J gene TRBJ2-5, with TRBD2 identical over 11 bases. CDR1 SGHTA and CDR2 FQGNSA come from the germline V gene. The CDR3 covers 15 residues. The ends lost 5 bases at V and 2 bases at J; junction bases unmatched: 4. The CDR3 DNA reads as TGTGCCAGCAGCGCCCGACTAGCGGGGCAAGAGACCCAGTACTTC. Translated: CASSARLAGQETQYF.

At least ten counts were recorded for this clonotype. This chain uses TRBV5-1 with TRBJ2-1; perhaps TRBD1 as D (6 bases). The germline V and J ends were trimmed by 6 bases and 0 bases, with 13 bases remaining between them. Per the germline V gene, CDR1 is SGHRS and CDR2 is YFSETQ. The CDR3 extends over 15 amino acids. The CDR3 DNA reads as TGCGCCAGCAACAGTCAGGGGTACTCCTACAATGAGCAGTTCTTC. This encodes CASNSQGYSYNEQFF. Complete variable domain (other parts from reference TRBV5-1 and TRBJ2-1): KAGVTQTPRYLIKTRGQQVTLSCSPISGHRSVSWYQQTPGQGLQFLFEYFSETQRNKGNFPGRFSGRQFSNSRSEMNVSTLELGDSALYLCASNSQGYSYNEQFFGPGTRLTVL.

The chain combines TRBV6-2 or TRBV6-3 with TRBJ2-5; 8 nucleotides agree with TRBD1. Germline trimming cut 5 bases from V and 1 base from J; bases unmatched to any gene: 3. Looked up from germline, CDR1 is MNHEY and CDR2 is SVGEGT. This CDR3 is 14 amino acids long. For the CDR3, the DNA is TGTGCCAGCAGTGCCGACAGGGGCCAAGAGACCCAGTACTTC. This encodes CASSADRGQETQYF.

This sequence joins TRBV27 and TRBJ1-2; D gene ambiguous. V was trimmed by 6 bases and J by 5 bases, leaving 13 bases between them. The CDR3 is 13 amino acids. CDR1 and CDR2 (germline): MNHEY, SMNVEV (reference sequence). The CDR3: CASRSGFGYGYTF. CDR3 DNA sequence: TGTGCCAGCAGGTCCGGGTTTGGTTATGGCTACACCTTC.

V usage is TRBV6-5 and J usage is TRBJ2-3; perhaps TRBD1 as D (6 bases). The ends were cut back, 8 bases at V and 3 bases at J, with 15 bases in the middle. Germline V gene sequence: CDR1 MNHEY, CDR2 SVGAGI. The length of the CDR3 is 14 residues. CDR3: CASARQGTTDTQYF. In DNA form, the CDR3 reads TGTGCCAGCGCCCGCCAGGGGACAACAGATACGCAGTATTTT.

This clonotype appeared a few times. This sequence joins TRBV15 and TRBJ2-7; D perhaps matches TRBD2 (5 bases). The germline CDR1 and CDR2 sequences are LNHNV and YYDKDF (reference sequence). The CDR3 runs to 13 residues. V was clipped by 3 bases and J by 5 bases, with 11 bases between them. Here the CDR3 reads CATSRRVGDEQYF. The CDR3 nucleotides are TGTGCCACCAGCAGGAGGGTCGGGGACGAGCAGTACTTC.

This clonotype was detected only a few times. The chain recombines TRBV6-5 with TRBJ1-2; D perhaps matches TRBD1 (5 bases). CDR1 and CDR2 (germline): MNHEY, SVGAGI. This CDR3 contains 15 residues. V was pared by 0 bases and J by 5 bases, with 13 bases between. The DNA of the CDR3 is TGTGCCAGCAGTTACTCAGTGGGGCTTGGATATGGCTACACCTTC. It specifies CASSYSVGLGYGYTF.

CDR3 in amino acids: CASSGTGHEGYTF. CDR3 DNA sequence: TGTGCCAGCAGCGGGACAGGGCATGAGGGCTACACCTTC. The chain combines TRBV7-3 with TRBJ1-2, with 9 bases aligning to TRBD1. The germline gives CDR1 SGHTA, CDR2 FQGTGA. CDR3 length: 13 amino acids. J gave up 8 bases and V 5 bases, and 6 bases lay outside the gene matches.